These 21 T cell receptor beta chains share one sample of origin, sequenced in a study of T-cell memory formation after mild COVID-19. Using its own MiXCR run on the 5' RACE reads, TCRdb lists one record per CDR3 protein. The sample holds approximately 400,000 distinct CDR3 sequences, 20% to 30% seen once. The specimen sequenced was PBMCs or a T cell subset sorted from them (not recorded which). Every receptor here comes from an adult woman who had mild COVID-19 (a few samples of this study predate the infection). Cell type and time point are not known.

The V and J genes are TRBV25-1 and TRBJ1-5; 9 bases align to TRBD1. The V and J ends lost 8 bases and 4 bases, in that order; junction bases with no gene match: 6. The CDR3 runs 14 residues. Germline V gene sequence: CDR1 MGHDK, CDR2 SYGVNS. The CDR3 DNA reads as TGTGCCAGCGCAGGGACAGGGCCTAATCAGCCCCAGCATTTT. This translates into CASAGTGPNQPQHF.

This clonotype has a handful of counts. This sequence joins TRBV15 and TRBJ2-7, with D perhaps matching TRBD2 (6 bases). This CDR3 comprises 13 residues. V gave up 0 bases and J gave up 11 bases, with 14 bases separating them. CDR1 and CDR2 (germline): LNHNV, YYDKDF (reference sequence). CDR3 DNA sequence: TGTGCCACCAGCAGAGATACCTTAGGGGAGGAGTACTTC. This translates into CATSRDTLGEEYF.

The chain joins TRBV29-1 to TRBJ2-7; D is perhaps TRBD1 or TRBD2 (6 bases each). There are 15 residues in the CDR3. Germline loops: CDR1 SQVTM, CDR2 ANQGSEA. Trimming stripped 4 bases from V and 2 bases from J, with 18 bases between. As DNA, the CDR3 is TGCAGCGTTGCGGGGGTTACAGGGTCCCCCTACGAGCAGTACTTC. As protein: CSVAGVTGSPYEQYF.

This clonotype was seen a handful of times. This chain joins TRBV3-1 and TRBJ2-7, with D possibly being TRBD1 or TRBD2 (6 bases each). The CDR3 runs 18 residues. Germline V CDR1 and CDR2: LGHDT, YNNKEL (reference sequence). Trimming stripped 0 bases from V and 4 bases from J, with 22 bases between. The CDR3 DNA sequence: TGTGCCAGCAGCCAAGATCGGGGGACACTTCAAAGGAGGTACGAGCAGTACTTC. Translation: CASSQDRGTLQRRYEQYF.

This clonotype was seen a handful of times. The chain has TRBV10-3 and TRBJ2-3, with D unresolved. This CDR3 is built from 12 residues. The germline V and J ends were trimmed by 4 bases and 2 bases, with 4 bases remaining between them. The germline CDR1 and CDR2 sequences are ENHRY and SYGVKD. CDR3 bases: TGTGCCATCAGTGCCCTCACAGATACGCAGTATTTT. Translated, it gives CAISALTDTQYF.

This chain joins TRBV6-5 and TRBJ1-2, with D perhaps TRBD1 (5 bases). CDR1 and CDR2 from the germline V gene are MNHEY and SVGAGI. The CDR3 runs 14 residues. With 5 bases removed from V and 2 bases from J, the gap between germline ends came to 12 bases. The CDR3 DNA follows: TGTGCCAGCAGTCCGGGACTGCTGAACTATGGCTACACCTTC. It codes for CASSPGLLNYGYTF.

This chain links TRBV15 with TRBJ1-2; D possibly corresponds to TRBD1 (5 bases). Trimming shortened V by 0 bases and J by 6 bases, and 14 bases separated the two germline ends. CDR1 LNHNV and CDR2 YYDKDF come from the germline V gene (reference sequence). The CDR3 length is 15 residues. The CDR3 DNA reads as TGTGCCACCAGCAGAGATGGGGGATTAGGGGATGGCTACACCTTC. Amino acids: CATSRDGGLGDGYTF.

The chain recombines TRBV5-6 with TRBJ2-3, with D unresolved. This CDR3 is built from 13 residues. Germline V gives CDR1 SGHDT, CDR2 YYEEEE. V was clipped by 7 bases and J by 2 bases, with 11 bases between them. CDR3 residues: CASRVALTDTQYF. The CDR3 nucleotides read TGTGCCAGCCGAGTAGCCCTCACAGATACGCAGTATTTT. The entire variable domain, with the rest obtained from reference TRBV5-6 and TRBJ2-3, is as follows: DAGVTQSPTHLIKTRGQQVTLRCSPKSGHDTVSWYQQALGQGPQFIFQYYEEEERQRGNFPDRFSGHQFPNYSSELNVNALLLGDSALYLCASRVALTDTQYFGPGTRLTVL.

This clonotype was detected a few times. The gene calls are TRBV6-6 and TRBJ2-7; 10 nucleotides align to TRBD2. This CDR3 spans 15 amino acids. The germline CDR1 and CDR2 sequences are MNHNY and SVGAGI (reference sequence). The junction had 5 bases not matched to a gene; V was cut back by 6 bases and J by 0 bases. The CDR3 region is CASSGGLANSYEQYF. The CDR3 DNA follows: TGTGCCAGCAGCGGGGGACTAGCGAACTCCTACGAGCAGTACTTC.

This chain links TRBV7-8 with TRBJ2-1, with 9 bases identical to TRBD2. V lost 6 bases and J lost 4; bases outside the gene matches: 16. Germline V gives CDR1 SGHVS, CDR2 FQNEAQ. This CDR3 has 18 residues. The CDR3 reads CASRQQTISSGIYNEQFF. In nucleotides, the CDR3 is TGTGCCAGCAGACAACAGACCATCTCTAGCGGGATTTACAATGAGCAGTTCTTC.

J is TRBJ1-1 and V is TRBV5-1; no firm D call. The V and J ends lost 2 bases and 3 bases respectively, with 8 bases between them. This CDR3 contains 13 residues. Germline V lookup: CDR1 SGHRS, CDR2 YFSETQ. This chain's CDR3 is CASSLAVYTEAFF. The CDR3 coding sequence is TGCGCCAGCAGCTTAGCTGTTTACACTGAAGCTTTCTTT.

V usage is TRBV12-3 or TRBV12-4 and J usage is TRBJ2-7; no firm D call. The CDR3 has 13 residues. The V gene lost 3 bases and the J gene lost 3 bases, with 9 bases spanning the gap. CDR3 protein: CASSFGRFYEQYF. In DNA form, the CDR3 reads TGTGCCAGCAGTTTCGGACGATTCTACGAGCAGTACTTC.

V gene TRBV10-3 combines with J gene TRBJ1-1; no firm D call. V lost 10 bases, J lost 1 base, and 4 bases lay in between. Germline V gene lookup returns CDR1 ENHRY and CDR2 SYGVKD. The CDR3 runs 10 residues. The CDR3 bases are TGTGCCACGGGGAACACTGAAGCTTTCTTT. This encodes CATGNTEAFF.

The chain has TRBV24-1 and TRBJ2-1; D is uncertain. V lost 4 bases and J lost 9, with 12 bases in between. This CDR3 contains 13 residues. Germline CDR1 KGHDR, CDR2 SFDVKD. CDR3 DNA: TGTGCCACCAGTGACCTGGTGATTGGTGAGCAGTTCTTC. This encodes CATSDLVIGEQFF.

V usage is TRBV12-3 or TRBV12-4 and J usage is TRBJ2-2, with 7 bases lining up with TRBD1. V lost 6 bases, J lost 3 bases, and 4 bases stayed unmatched. CDR3 length equals 14 residues. The CDR3 region has the DNA TGTGCCAGCAGAAGACAGGGCTACACCGGGGAGCTGTTTTTT. Translating it yields CASRRQGYTGELFF.

The chain uses TRBV11-2 and TRBJ1-2, with a possible D match to TRBD1 (6 bases). The V and J ends lost 2 bases and 1 base respectively, with 14 bases between them. The CDR3 has 16 amino acids. CDR1 and CDR2 from the germline V gene are SGHAT and FQNNGV. DNA for the CDR3: TGTGCCAGCAGCTTAATTGGGGGCAGGGGTAACTATGGCTACACCTTC. Translated, it gives CASSLIGGRGNYGYTF. Full variable domain (missing parts from reference TRBV11-2 and TRBJ1-2): EAGVAQSPRYKIIEKRQSVAFWCNPISGHATLYWYQQILGQGPKLLIQFQNNGVVDDSQLPKDRFSAERLKGVDSTLKIQPAKLEDSAVYLCASSLIGGRGNYGYTFGSGTRLTVV.

The V call is TRBV6-2 or TRBV6-3, the J call TRBJ2-2; 8 nucleotides align to TRBD2. The V and J ends lost 2 bases and 0 bases, in that order; junction bases with no gene match: 11. This CDR3 spans 19 amino acids. The germline V gene encodes CDR1 MNHEY and CDR2 SVGEGT. DNA of the CDR3: TGTGCCAGCAGTTACGATGTTAGCGGGACACTCGCGAACACCGGGGAGCTGTTTTTT. Translated, it gives CASSYDVSGTLANTGELFF.

V and J are TRBV12-3 or TRBV12-4 and TRBJ2-7; 7 bases fit TRBD2. Trimming at V came to 0 bases and at J to 0 bases, leaving 2 bases not matched to a gene. This CDR3 is built from 15 residues. CDR3 amino acids: CASSLAGGLSYEQYF. CDR3 nucleotides: TGTGCCAGCAGTTTAGCGGGAGGGCTCTCCTACGAGCAGTACTTC.

The V call is TRBV7-8, the J call TRBJ2-1; 8 bases are a match to TRBD2. With V trimmed by 1 base and J by 8 bases, 16 bases remained unmatched. Germline assignment: CDR1 SGHVS and CDR2 FQNEAQ. This CDR3 is built from 18 residues. The CDR3 nucleotides read TGTGCCAGCAGCTTAGATCAAGTGGCGGGGGGCCCTTTGGATGAGCAGTTCTTC. This encodes CASSLDQVAGGPLDEQFF.

This clonotype was seen a few times. The chain uses TRBV24-1 and TRBJ2-5; 10 bases fit TRBD1. The CDR3 covers 18 residues. V shed 3 bases, J shed 4 bases, and the junction held 13 bases outside the gene matches. Germline values: CDR1 KGHDR, CDR2 SFDVKD. CDR3 sequence: CATSDQDSGDRGRETQYF. CDR3 coding DNA: TGTGCCACCAGTGATCAAGACTCGGGGGACAGGGGTCGAGAGACCCAGTACTTC.

The CDR3 protein is CASSLPDTQYF. CDR3 DNA sequence: TGTGCCAGCAGTTTGCCAGATACGCAGTATTTT. This chain connects TRBV28 to TRBJ2-3; D is unresolved. This CDR3 spans 11 amino acids. Germline CDR1 is MDHEN and CDR2 is SYDVKM. Trimming removed 3 bases from V and 4 bases from J, with 2 bases in between.